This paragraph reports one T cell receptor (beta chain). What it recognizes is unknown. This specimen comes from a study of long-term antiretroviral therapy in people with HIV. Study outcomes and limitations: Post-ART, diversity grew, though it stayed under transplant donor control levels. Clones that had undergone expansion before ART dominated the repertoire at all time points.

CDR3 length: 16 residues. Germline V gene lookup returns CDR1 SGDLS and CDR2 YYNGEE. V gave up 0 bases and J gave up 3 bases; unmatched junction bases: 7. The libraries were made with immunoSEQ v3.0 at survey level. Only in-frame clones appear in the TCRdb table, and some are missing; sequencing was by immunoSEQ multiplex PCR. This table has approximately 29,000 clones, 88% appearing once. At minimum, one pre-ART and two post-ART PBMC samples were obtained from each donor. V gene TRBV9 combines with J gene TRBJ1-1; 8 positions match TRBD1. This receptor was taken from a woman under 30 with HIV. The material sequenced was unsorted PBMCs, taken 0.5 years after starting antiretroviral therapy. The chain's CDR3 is CASSVAPQGGYTEAFF. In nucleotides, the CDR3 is TGTGCCAGCAGCGTAGCCCCACAGGGGGGGTACACTGAAGCTTTCTTT.